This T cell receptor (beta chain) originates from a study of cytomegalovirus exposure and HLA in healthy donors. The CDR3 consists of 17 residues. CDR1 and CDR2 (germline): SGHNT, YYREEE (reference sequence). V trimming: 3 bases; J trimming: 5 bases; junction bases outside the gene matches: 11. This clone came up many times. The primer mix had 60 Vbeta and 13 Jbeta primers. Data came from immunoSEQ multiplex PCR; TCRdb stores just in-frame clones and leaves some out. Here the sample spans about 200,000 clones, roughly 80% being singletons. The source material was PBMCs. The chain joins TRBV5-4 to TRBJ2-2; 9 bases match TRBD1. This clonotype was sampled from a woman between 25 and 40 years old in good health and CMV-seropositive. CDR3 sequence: CASSSRAPGQGTGELFF. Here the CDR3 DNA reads TGTGCCAGCAGCTCGAGGGCACCGGGACAGGGTACCGGGGAGCTGTTTTTT.